The present T cell receptor beta chain was sequenced within a study of shared clonotypes between healthy human individuals (dated by TCRdb to 2018 to 2021). About the study as a whole: A few men and a couple of women, aged 18 to 49 years, made up the cohort. To estimate repertoire size and how much clonotype sharing occurs between individuals, the study deeply sequenced the blood TCR repertoires of roughly 5 healthy adults. For each donor, three plates each were used for CD4 naive and CD4 memory, two plates were used for CD8 naive, and one plate was used for CD8 memory. Leukapheresis yielded between about 0.9 and 8.9 billion PBMCs per donor. Libraries were prepared and TCR repertoires were sequenced by different laboratories using diverse techniques, in order to increase sequencing depth and limit assay-specific biases. Points the paper makes about the study in general: Naive subsets generally had larger estimated clonotype richness than memory subsets. Pairwise subsampling indicated that sequencing depth was expected to affect the degree of clonotype sharing among donors. When a handful of donors were compared, the shared fraction of clonotypes was about 5.2% for naive CD4, roughly 3.3% for naive CD8, roughly 2.5% for memory CD4, and around 0.4% for memory CD8. Incomplete sequencing was indicated by rarefaction of sorted-subset datasets, despite the large sequencing depth. Because the study included a small number of donors, the genetic and exposure-history diversity represented was limited. Compared with non-shared clonotypes, clonotypes shared by all four sorted-subset donors had higher generation probabilities. Sampling was restricted to blood, and TCR repertoires in tissues likely differ from the TCR repertoires found in blood.

CD8 naive samples were obtained by positive selection for CCR7 among CD45RO-negative cells, yielding a CD45RA+CCR7+ population from which TemRA cells were excluded. Donors were healthy HIV-negative adults with no recently reported acute infections or vaccinations. Only Caucasian adults living in Nashville, Tennessee, USA were represented among the donors. Blood was collected by leukapheresis, and PBMCs were isolated by Ficoll-Histopaque density gradient centrifugation and then cryopreserved in liquid nitrogen vapor phase. Purity and quantity of every magnetically sorted T cell population were checked by analytical flow cytometry. Genomic DNA was isolated from every sorted fraction and measured by UV absorbance on a Nanodrop 2000c. With regard to this clone: Its antigen is still unknown. Base qualities are not recorded, but no much larger clone differs from it by a single base.

The germline ends are 11 bases apart after V is trimmed by 3 bases and J by 5 bases. Taken from cysteine to phenylalanine, the CDR3 has 13 residues. Kept here is only the CDR3 DNA, which spans 39 bases and is read in frame from base 1. The germline V gene specifies LGHNA as CDR1 and YSLEER as CDR2. Using the deep immunoSEQ assay, multiplex PCR amplified TCR CDR3 regions from genomic DNA. Extracted genomic DNA from each cell subset was spread evenly across all wells of several immunoSEQ 96-well plates, with each plate serving as a replicate. For sorted subsets, each replicate PCR was loaded with around 220 ng genomic DNA, equivalent to 30,000 or so T cell genomes. The purified libraries were quantified using a Qubit 3.0 fluorometer, sized with a Bioanalyzer 2100, and then quantified again using the KAPA Library Quantification kit. Every immunoSEQ 96-well plate was sequenced on a dedicated single-read 150-cycle Illumina NextSeq 550 flow cell. The paper's data handling went like this. The immunoSEQ output contained only junctional sequences without quality scores, so filtering could not match that applied to full-length reads. To assign V/J genes and CDR3, sequences were annotated using PyIR, a Python wrapper for IgBLAST v1.9, with IMGT germline references. Reads with weak V/J assignments (E-value above 1e-6), missing CDR3, stop codons, out-of-frame junctions, or ambiguous translated residues were removed. V3J clonotypes were defined as sequences sharing an identical inferred V gene, J gene, and CDR3 amino acid sequence. Percentage overlap between repertoires was calculated by dividing the number of shared unique clonotypes by the size of the smaller repertoire. Richness of each repertoire was evaluated using RTK rarefaction, the Chao1 estimator, and Recon v2.1 estimates of unobserved clonotypes. OLGA was used to compute generation probabilities for all TCRbeta clonotypes that the gDNA method yielded from a few donors. TCRdb stores this immuneACCESS table with in-frame sequences only. Part of the clones is absent; in the studies checked, under half of the shortfall reflects unresolved V genes, and no reason is known for the rest. V, J and clone size are those of that table, while D and trimming were read from the DNA. Recorded for this sample are some 2.1 million clones; just under 95% of them occurred a single time. About 1.1% of the sample is in the top ten clones.

The V gene is TRBV4-3 and the J gene is TRBJ2-7; the D gene lacks a confident call. The TCR was taken from a young man in good health. The sequenced sample was naive CD8+ T cells sorted from blood. The sample's cell subset or site label is to be understood as: CD45RA+CCR7+. The CDR3 protein sequence reads: CASSQSTTDEQYF. The sequence in DNA is TGCGCCAGCAGCCAGTCGACCACCGACGAGCAGTACTTC.